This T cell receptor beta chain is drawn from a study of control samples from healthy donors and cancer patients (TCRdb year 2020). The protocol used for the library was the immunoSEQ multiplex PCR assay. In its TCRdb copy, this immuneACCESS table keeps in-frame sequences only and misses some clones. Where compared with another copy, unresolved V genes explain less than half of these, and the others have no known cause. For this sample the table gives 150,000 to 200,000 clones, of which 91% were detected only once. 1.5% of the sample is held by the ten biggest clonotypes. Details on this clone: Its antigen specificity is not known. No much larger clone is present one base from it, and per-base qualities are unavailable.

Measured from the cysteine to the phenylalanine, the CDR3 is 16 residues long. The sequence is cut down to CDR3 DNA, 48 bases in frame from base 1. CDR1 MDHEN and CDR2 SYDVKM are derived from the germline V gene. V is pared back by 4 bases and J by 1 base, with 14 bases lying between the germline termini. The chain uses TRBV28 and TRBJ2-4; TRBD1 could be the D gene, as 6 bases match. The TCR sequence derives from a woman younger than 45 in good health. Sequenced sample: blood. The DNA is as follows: TGTGCCAGCAGTTACACCGGGACACCCGCCAAAAACATTCAGTACTTC. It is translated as CASSYTGTPAKNIQYF.